These T cell receptor beta chains were read from a single sample in a study of long-term antiretroviral therapy in people with HIV. Some clones are missing from TCRdb's copy, which holds only in-frame ones; the method was immunoSEQ multiplex PCR. The sample shows about 25,000 clones, 83% of them seen only once. Sequencing was performed on unsorted PBMCs, taken 3 years after starting antiretroviral therapy. The receptors were sampled from a man younger than 35 with HIV. Both conserved end residues are part of each CDR3. Fields, in order: clone size, J gene, D gene, V gene, CDR3 DNA, CDR3 protein. D genes are given only for firm matches. Clone size is shown for a subset of rows, as once, few, many or a class of expanded clone.

- TRBJ2-2 TRBD1 TRBV9 TGTGCCAGCAGCGTAGACAGGGGCATTATGGGCACCGGGGAGCTGTTTTTT CASSVDRGIMGTGELFF
- TRBJ1-2 TRBD1 TRBV28 TGTGCCAGCAGACCTCTTAGGGACAGTAACATTCTCAATGGCTACACCTTC CASRPLRDSNILNGYTF
- TRBJ2-6 - TRBV2 TGTGCCCCCTCGGGGAGCTCTGGGGCCAACGTCCTGACTTTC CAPSGSSGANVLTF
- TRBJ2-3 TRBD1 TRBV27 TGTGCCAGCAGCCCGGACAGGGCGATGCCCGCAAACACAGATACGCAGTATTTT CASSPDRAMPANTDTQYF
- TRBJ2-2 - TRBV28 TGTGCCAGCAGTTTCCCTGACAGGCCTTACACCGGGGAGCTGTTTTTT CASSFPDRPYTGELFF
- TRBJ1-5 - TRBV15 TGTGCCACCAGCAGAGATCAATCCAGCCGCCCCTTCCCCCAGCCCCAGCATTTT CATSRDQSSRPFPQPQHF
- TRBJ1-1 - TRBV13 TGTGCCAGCAGCCCCCTGGGCTCTGACGCTTTCTTT CASSPLGSDAFF
- TRBJ1-6 - TRBV10-3 TGTGCCAGTAAACAGCAAAATTCACCCCTCCACTTT CASKQQNSPLHF
- TRBJ2-6 - TRBV7-9 TGTGCCCTACCCTCGACGTTCAGTATCACCGACTCTGGGGCCAACGTCCTGACTTTC CALPSTFSITDSGANVLTF
- TRBJ1-1 - TRBV28 TGTGCCAGCAGTTTATGGGACAGTAAGACTGAAGCTTTCTTT CASSLWDSKTEAFF
- TRBJ2-3 - TRBV5-1 TGCGCCAGCAGAGATGGATACGCAGATACGCAGTATTTT CASRDGYADTQYF
- TRBJ1-1 - TRBV11-2 TGTGCCAGCAGCTTAGATCGACAGTGGCACACTGAAGCTTTCTTT CASSLDRQWHTEAFF
- TRBJ2-7 - TRBV19 TGTGCCAGTAGTATCAACGGCCGCTCCTACGAGCAGTACTTC CASSINGRSYEQYF
- TRBJ2-3 - TRBV5-4 TGTGCCAGCAGCTTGGCTTCCAGCACAGATACGCAGTATTTT CASSLASSTDTQYF
- TRBJ1-2 - TRBV4-2 TGTGCCAGCAGCCAAGATGAGGCAGCCAACTATGGCTACACCTTC CASSQDEAANYGYTF
- TRBJ1-2 - TRBV5-1 TGCGCCAGCTCCCTGAAGGGTGGCTACACCTTC CASSLKGGYTF
once TRBJ1-5 - TRBV6-1 TGTGCCAGCAGTGAGGTCAGCAATCAGCCCCAGCATTTT CASSEVSNQPQHF